This entry describes one TCR beta chain. What it binds is unknown. The entry originates in a study of cytomegalovirus exposure and HLA in healthy donors. Study observations and caveats: Later, an analysis found that TCR clusters from the first cohort tended to co-occur in the 95 to 150 validation repertoires. Diagnosis of cytomegalovirus status made by the classifier reportedly showed high specificity and sensitivity. In vitro data verified a few CMV-associated chains as specific for CMV antigens.

Losses at the gene ends were 6 bases for V and 10 bases for J; bases not matched to a gene: 6. Germline V gene lookup returns CDR1 MNHEY and CDR2 SVGAGI. This CDR3 contains 14 residues. Sequenced by immunoSEQ multiplex PCR; TCRdb stores in-frame clones only, minus some. The sample records around 150,000 clones, just under 85% being singletons. Sequencing used PBMCs. The rearrangement links TRBV6-5 to TRBJ1-6; 10 nucleotides match TRBD1. The clonotype was recovered from a man aged 25 to 40 in good health and CMV-seropositive. CDR3 bases: TGTGCCAGCAGAACCGGGACAGGGGTGTCACCCCTCCACTTT. This codes for CASRTGTGVSPLHF.